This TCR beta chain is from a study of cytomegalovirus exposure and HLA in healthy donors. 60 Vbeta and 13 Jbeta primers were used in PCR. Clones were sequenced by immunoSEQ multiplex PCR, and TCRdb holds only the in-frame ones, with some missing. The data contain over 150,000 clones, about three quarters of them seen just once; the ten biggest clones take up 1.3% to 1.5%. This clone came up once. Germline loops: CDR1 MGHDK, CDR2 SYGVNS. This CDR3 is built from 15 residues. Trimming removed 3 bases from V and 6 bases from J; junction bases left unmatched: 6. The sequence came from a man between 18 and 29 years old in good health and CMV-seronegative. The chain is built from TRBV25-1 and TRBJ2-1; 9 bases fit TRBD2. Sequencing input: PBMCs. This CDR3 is CASSDSGSGGNEQFF. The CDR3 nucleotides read TGTGCCAGCAGTGATAGTGGTAGCGGGGGCAATGAGCAGTTCTTC.